This T cell receptor (beta chain) derives from a study of blood T cell repertoires in COVID-19. At the level of the study: Whether acute or convalescent, the COVID-19 samples came from the United States, Italy and Spain. T cells, B-cell-depleted T cells, or PBMCs provided the cDNA or gDNA that served as material.

Cohort assignment relied on participant-reported clinical history. A case of COVID-19 had been met by exposed participants within 2 weeks before study entry. This CDR3 spans 16 amino acids. Germline values: CDR1 SGDLS, CDR2 YYNGEE. V was clipped by 4 bases and J by 1 base; unmatched bases: 7. The protocol was immunoSEQ multiplex PCR, while the TCRdb copy is restricted to in-frame clones and leaves out a portion. Among some 180,000 clones listed, around 84% were seen once. The TCR originated in a woman in her 30s who had been exposed to COVID-19. Sequenced input: PBMCs or T cells enriched from blood (not recorded which). The chain carries TRBV9 and TRBJ2-3, with TRBD2 identical over 9 bases. The CDR3 region is CASSPSGGTGTDTQYF. The CDR3 nucleotides read TGTGCCAGCAGCCCGAGCGGGGGGACGGGCACAGATACGCAGTATTTT. Full variable domain (rest looked up from reference TRBV9 and TRBJ2-3): DSGVTQTPKHLITATGQRVTLRCSPRSGDLSVYWYQQSLDQGLQFLIQYYNGEERAKGNILERFSAQQFPDLHSELNLSSLELGDSALYFCASSPSGGTGTDTQYFGPGTRLTVL.